The clone carrying this T cell receptor (beta chain) has ten or more counts. For naive CD8 T cells, sorting used the CD8+CD4-CCR7+CD45RA+ phenotype. The V end lost 0 bases, the J end lost 4 bases, and 10 bases lay between the germline ends. There are 13 residues in the CDR3. Germline V gene data show CDR1 as GTSNPN and CDR2 as SVGIG (reference sequence). One entry per CDR3 protein, called by TCRdb with MiXCR from the PCR reads. The repertoire holds a few hundred thousand distinct CDR3 sequences, with 24% as singletons. The record originates from a study of molecular identifiers for immune sequencing clone quantification.

The clonotype was recovered from a human donor in good health. Some libraries in this study had Jurkat cell RNA spiked in. This chain connects TRBV30 to TRBJ2-7; a weak D match, TRBD2 (6 bases). The specimen sequenced was naive CD8+ T cells from blood, with Jurkat cell RNA spiked in. Subset noted: FACS-sorted CD8+CD4-CCR7+CD45RA+ naive T cells. DNA of the CDR3: TGTGCCTGGAGTGTATCGGCGGGATACGAGCAGTACTTC. This sequence encodes CAWSVSAGYEQYF.